These 12 T cell receptor beta chains were all obtained from the same sample, sequenced in a study of low-dose radiotherapy and immunotherapy resistance in tumors. Alpha and beta chains were covered, as first-strand cDNA relied on TRAV- and TRBV-specific primers. The PCR that amplified TCRs ran for around 20 cycles, relying on a constant-region primer and a V-primer adapter. In TCRdb, the reads were re-called with MiXCR into one record per CDR3 protein. The sample holds about 39,000 distinct CDR3 sequences; less than 40% are singletons and the top ten take around 3.5%. The time point was: before trial treatment. This material consisted of PBMCs, taken before treatment. These receptors all come from a male donor with gallbladder cancer.

V usage is TRBV19 and J usage is TRBJ2-2; 7 bases map to TRBD1. Germline loops: CDR1 LNHDA, CDR2 SQIVND (reference sequence). The V segment lost 2 bases and the J segment 5 bases; nucleotides outside the gene matches: 8. The CDR3 extends over 16 amino acids. In DNA, the CDR3 is TGTGCCAGTAGTATATCCCCAGGGGGTAAAACCGGGGAGCTGTTTTTT. Translating it yields CASSISPGGKTGELFF.

This clonotype has a count of ten or more. J is TRBJ2-2 and V is TRBV6-2 or TRBV6-3; D is unresolved. The CDR3 consists of 15 residues. V was clipped by 5 bases and J by 1 base, with 11 bases between them. In germline, CDR1 is MNHEY, CDR2 SVGEGT. CDR3 sequence reads: CASSESQLNTGELFF. In DNA form, the CDR3 reads TGTGCCAGCAGTGAGTCACAACTGAACACCGGGGAGCTGTTTTTT.

This clonotype was seen a few times. This sequence joins TRBV4-2 and TRBJ2-3; 12 bases line up with TRBD2. Germline V gives CDR1 LGHNA, CDR2 YNFKEQ. This CDR3 is built from 16 residues. The ends lost 5 bases at V and 3 bases at J; junction bases unmatched: 6. The CDR3 region has the DNA TGTGCCAGCAGCGCTCGGACTAGCGGGACAACAGATACGCAGTATTTT. It translates to CASSARTSGTTDTQYF.

In this sample, this clonotype turned up many times. The chain employs TRBV19 and TRBJ1-4; the D is unclear. In germline, CDR1 is LNHDA, CDR2 SQIVND (reference sequence). Trimming removed 3 bases from V and 0 bases from J, with 20 bases in between. The CDR3 extends over 19 amino acids. The CDR3 nucleotides read TGTGCCAGTAGTATCTCCTGGTTGGGAGACTCTGCAACTAATGAAAAACTGTTTTTT. This encodes CASSISWLGDSATNEKLFF.

The chain employs TRBV9 and TRBJ2-1; D is unclear. The CDR3 is 14 amino acids. V lost 2 bases and J lost 5, with 11 bases in between. In germline, CDR1 is SGDLS, CDR2 YYNGEE. The chain's CDR3 is CASSVWSPDNEQFF. CDR3 in DNA: TGTGCCAGCAGCGTCTGGTCTCCCGACAATGAGCAGTTCTTC.

This clonotype has at least ten counts. This rearrangement joins TRBV7-8 to TRBJ2-1; D is perhaps TRBD2 (6 bases). The CDR3 runs to 14 residues. The V gene's germline CDR1 is SGHVS and CDR2 FQNEAQ. V lost 2 bases and J lost 3, with 8 bases in between. The CDR3 region has the DNA TGTGCCAGCAGCTTATGGGACTTCTACAATGAGCAGTTCTTC. Translated, it gives CASSLWDFYNEQFF.

The V call is TRBV29-1, the J call TRBJ2-7; TRBD1 agrees at 8 bases. After removal of 7 bases from V and 5 bases from J, the junction contained 7 bases not matched to a gene. The CDR3 spans 12 residues. The germline gives CDR1 SQVTM, CDR2 ANQGSEA. CDR3: CSGRRGPNEQYF. Written as DNA, the CDR3 is TGCAGCGGACGCAGGGGGCCAAACGAGCAGTACTTC.

The chain carries TRBV6-6 and TRBJ2-5; D not resolved. V lost 0 bases and J lost 3, with 2 bases in between. Looked up from germline, CDR1 is MNHNY and CDR2 is SVGAGI (reference sequence). The CDR3 is 12 amino acids. The CDR3 region is CASSYSEETQYF. The CDR3 nucleotides are TGTGCCAGCAGTTACTCGGAAGAGACCCAGTACTTC.

This clonotype was seen more than once but under ten times. The chain joins TRBV6-1 to TRBJ2-6; D gene ambiguous. The V gene lost 5 bases and the J gene lost 0 bases, with 8 bases spanning the gap. The CDR3 spans 15 residues. The V gene's germline CDR1 is MNHNS and CDR2 SASEGT. In DNA, the CDR3 is TGTGCCAGCAGTTCGGGCGTCTCTGGGGCCAACGTCCTGACTTTC. It encodes CASSSGVSGANVLTF.

A few counts support this clonotype. The chain has TRBV19 and TRBJ2-2; 10 bases agree with TRBD2. After removal of 0 bases from V and 3 bases from J, the junction contained 4 bases not matched to a gene. CDR3 size: 17 residues. Looked up from germline, CDR1 is LNHDA and CDR2 is SQIVND (reference sequence). CDR3 DNA sequence: TGTGCCAGTAGTATAGAAAGCGGGAGGGCCTACACCGGGGAGCTGTTTTTT. Translation: CASSIESGRAYTGELFF.

As DNA, the CDR3 is TGTGCCAGCAGCCACCCAGGAGGGGCGATTTACAATGAGCAGTTCTTC. This encodes CASSHPGGAIYNEQFF. This rearrangement joins TRBV2 to TRBJ2-1; possible D gene TRBD2, 6 bases. The CDR3 loop spans 16 amino acids. The germline V and J ends were trimmed by 6 bases and 4 bases, with 19 bases remaining between them. Germline-derived CDR1 and CDR2 are SNHLY and FYNNEI.

This chain links TRBV6-6 with TRBJ2-3; D is uncertain. The germline gives CDR1 MNHNY, CDR2 SVGAGI (reference sequence). V lost 0 bases and J lost 7, with 8 bases in between. The CDR3 extends over 13 amino acids. CDR3 sequence: CASSYSIRNTQYF. The DNA of the CDR3 is TGTGCCAGCAGTTACTCGATCCGTAATACGCAGTATTTT.